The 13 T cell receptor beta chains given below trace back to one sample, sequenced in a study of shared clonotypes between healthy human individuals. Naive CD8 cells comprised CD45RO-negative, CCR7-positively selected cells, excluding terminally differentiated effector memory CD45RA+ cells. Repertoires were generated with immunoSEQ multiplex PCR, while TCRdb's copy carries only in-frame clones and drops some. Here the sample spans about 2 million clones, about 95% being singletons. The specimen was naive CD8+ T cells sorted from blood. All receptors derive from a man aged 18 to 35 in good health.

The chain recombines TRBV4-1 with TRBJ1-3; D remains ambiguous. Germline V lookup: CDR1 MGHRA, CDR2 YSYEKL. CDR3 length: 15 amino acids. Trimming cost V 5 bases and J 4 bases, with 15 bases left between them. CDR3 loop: CASSSLAAAGNTIYF. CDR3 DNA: TGCGCCAGCAGCTCCCTCGCCGCCGCCGGAAACACCATATATTTT.

The CDR3 sequence is CASGPGGAGEQYF. As DNA, the CDR3 is TGTGCCAGCGGCCCAGGGGGCGCGGGGGAGCAGTACTTC. This chain links TRBV27 with TRBJ2-7, with 8 bases aligning to TRBD1. The length of the CDR3 is 13 residues. Trimming at V came to 8 bases and at J to 7 bases, leaving 10 bases not matched to a gene. Germline V lookup: CDR1 MNHEY, CDR2 SMNVEV (reference sequence).

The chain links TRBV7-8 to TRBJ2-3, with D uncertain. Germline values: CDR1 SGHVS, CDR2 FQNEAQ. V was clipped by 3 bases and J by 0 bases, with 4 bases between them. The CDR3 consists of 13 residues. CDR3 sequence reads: CASSFDSTDTQYF. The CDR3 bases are TGTGCCAGCAGCTTTGACAGCACAGATACGCAGTATTTT.

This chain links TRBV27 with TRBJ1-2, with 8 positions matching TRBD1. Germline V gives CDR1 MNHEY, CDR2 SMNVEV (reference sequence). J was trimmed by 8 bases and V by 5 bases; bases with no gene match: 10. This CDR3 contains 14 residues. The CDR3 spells CASSVTGGELGYTF. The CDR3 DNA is TGTGCCAGCAGTGTCACAGGGGGGGAACTAGGCTACACCTTC.

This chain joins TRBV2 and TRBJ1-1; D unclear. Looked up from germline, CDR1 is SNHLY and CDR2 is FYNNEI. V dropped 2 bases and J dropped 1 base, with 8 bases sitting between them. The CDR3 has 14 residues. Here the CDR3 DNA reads TGTGCCAGCAGTGAACCCTTTGAGAACACTGAAGCTTTCTTT. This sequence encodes CASSEPFENTEAFF.

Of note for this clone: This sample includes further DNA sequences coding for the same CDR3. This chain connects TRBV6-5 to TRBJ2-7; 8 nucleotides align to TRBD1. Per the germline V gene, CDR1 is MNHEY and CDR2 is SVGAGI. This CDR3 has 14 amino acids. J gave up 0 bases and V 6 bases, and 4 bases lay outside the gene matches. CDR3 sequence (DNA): TGTGCCAGCAGCACAGGGGGTCCCTCCTACGAGCAGTACTTC. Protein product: CASSTGGPSYEQYF.

DNA of the CDR3: TGTGCCAGCAGCTTAGAAGGACCCCTTTGGGCTGGAAACACCATATATTTT. Translated: CASSLEGPLWAGNTIYF. V and J are TRBV11-2 and TRBJ1-3; D call uncertain. Germline CDR1 is SGHAT and CDR2 is FQNNGV. Trimming removed 0 bases from V and 2 bases from J, with 14 bases in between. This CDR3 has 17 amino acids.

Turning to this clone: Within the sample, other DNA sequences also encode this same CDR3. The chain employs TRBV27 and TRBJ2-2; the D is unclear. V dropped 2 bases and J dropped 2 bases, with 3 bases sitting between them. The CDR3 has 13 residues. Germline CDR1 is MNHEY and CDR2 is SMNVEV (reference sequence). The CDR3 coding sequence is TGTGCCAGCAGTTTAGTAAACACCGGGGAGCTGTTTTTT. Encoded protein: CASSLVNTGELFF.

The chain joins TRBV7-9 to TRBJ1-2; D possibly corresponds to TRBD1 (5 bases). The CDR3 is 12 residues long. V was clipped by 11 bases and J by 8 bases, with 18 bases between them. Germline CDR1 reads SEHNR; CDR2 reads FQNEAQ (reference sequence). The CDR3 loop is CAAEAGSGGYTF. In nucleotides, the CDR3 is TGTGCCGCTGAGGCAGGGAGCGGCGGCTACACCTTC.

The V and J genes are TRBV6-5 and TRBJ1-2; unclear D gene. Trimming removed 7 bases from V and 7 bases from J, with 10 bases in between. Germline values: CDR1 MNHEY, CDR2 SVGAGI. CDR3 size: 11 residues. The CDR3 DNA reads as TGTGCCAGCACAGGAGGGAGTGGCTACACCTTC. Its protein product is CASTGGSGYTF.

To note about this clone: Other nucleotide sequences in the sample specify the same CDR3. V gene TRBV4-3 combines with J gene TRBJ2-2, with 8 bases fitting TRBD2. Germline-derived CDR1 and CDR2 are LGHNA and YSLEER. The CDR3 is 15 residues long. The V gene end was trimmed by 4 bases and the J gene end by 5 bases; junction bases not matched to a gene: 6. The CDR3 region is CASSPSGSGTGELFF. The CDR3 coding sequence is TGCGCCAGCAGCCCGAGCGGGAGTGGGACCGGGGAGCTGTTTTTT.

The CDR3 DNA follows: TGCGCCAGCAGCCAGGGGACTAGCGGAGGCGGAGAGACCCAGTACTTC. As protein: CASSQGTSGGGETQYF. The chain links TRBV4-3 to TRBJ2-5, with TRBD2 identical over 11 bases. This CDR3 region has 16 residues. Trimming took 3 bases from V and 4 from J; bases not matched to a gene: 7. The germline CDR1 and CDR2 sequences are LGHNA and YSLEER.

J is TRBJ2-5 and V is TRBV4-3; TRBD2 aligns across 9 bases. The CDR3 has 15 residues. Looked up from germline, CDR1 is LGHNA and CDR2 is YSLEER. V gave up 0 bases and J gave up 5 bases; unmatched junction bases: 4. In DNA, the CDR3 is TGCGCCAGCAGCCAAGATATGAGCGGGGGGGAGACCCAGTACTTC. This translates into CASSQDMSGGETQYF.